This TCR beta chain was obtained from a study of PD-1 and CTLA-4 blockade in melanoma. This CDR3 contains 14 residues. CDR1 KGHSH and CDR2 LQKENI come from the germline V gene. The V gene lost 3 bases and the J gene lost 1 base, with 9 bases spanning the gap. Produced via immunoSEQ multiplex PCR; TCRdb's table is partial and in-frame only. The table records tens of thousands of clones, roughly 90% of them present only once. This sample comprised CD8+ T cells from peripheral blood, obtained from a patient given anti-PD-1 treatment. This chain connects TRBV18 to TRBJ1-1, with a tentative D call TRBD1 (5 bases). This sequence originates from a human donor with melanoma. The chain's CDR3 is CASSPRDPNTEAFF. The CDR3 DNA reads TGTGCCAGCTCACCCCGGGACCCGAACACTGAAGCTTTCTTT. Using reference TRBV18 and TRBJ1-1 for the parts outside the CDR3, the full variable domain is NAGVMQNPRHLVRRRGQEARLRCSPMKGHSHVYWYRQLPEEGLKFMVYLQKENIIDESGMPKERFSAEFPKEGPSILRIQQVVRGDSAAYFCASSPRDPNTEAFFGQGTRLTVV.